Listed below are T cell receptor beta chains from one sample, sequenced in a study of beta chain features in type 1 diabetes. Produced via immunoSEQ multiplex PCR; TCRdb's table is partial and in-frame only. The repertoire holds 150,000 to 200,000 clones, with 63% as singletons. Sequences were obtained from naive CD4+ T cells from blood. All receptors come from a man aged 25-40 years with type 1 diabetes. Each CDR3 is given with its conserved first and last residue. Fields, in order: J gene, clone size, D gene, V gene, CDR3 DNA, CDR3 protein. D genes are given only for firm matches. Size tells how often a clone was seen (once, few, many) or the class of an expanded clone, and some rows leave it out.

TRBJ1-1 | . | TRBD1 | TRBV2 | TGTGCCAGCAGTGCGGCAGGGGGGACTGAAGCTTTCTTT | CASSAAGGTEAFF
TRBJ2-7 | . | . | TRBV10-3 | TGTGCCATCAGTGACCGTTCTAACGAGCAGTACTTC | CAISDRSNEQYF
TRBJ2-3 | few | TRBD2 | TRBV6-5 | TGTGCCAGCAGACCTAGCGGAAACACAGATACGCAGTATTTT | CASRPSGNTDTQYF
TRBJ2-4 | . | . | TRBV13 | TGTGCCAGCAGCCCCTATCAAGTGCTAGCCAAAAACATTCAGTACTTC | CASSPYQVLAKNIQYF
TRBJ2-6 | once | . | TRBV30 | TGTGCCTGGAGGGGCAGCGGCAGATTCTTCTCTGGGGCCAACGTCCTGACTTTC | CAWRGSGRFFSGANVLTF
TRBJ2-5 | . | TRBD2 | TRBV15 | TGTGCCACCAGCTTTTCGGGGAGGGGTCAAGGGACCCAGTACTTC | CATSFSGRGQGTQYF
TRBJ2-7 | . | . | TRBV29-1 | TGCAGCGTTGGAGCCGGGGGCGAGCAGTACTTC | CSVGAGGEQYF
TRBJ1-1 | . | . | TRBV5-1 | TGCGCCAGCAGCTTCATGAACACTGAAGCTTTCTTT | CASSFMNTEAFF
TRBJ2-5 | . | TRBD1 | TRBV7-9 | TGTGCCAGCAGCGTCCTGGGGACAGTGAAGGGGACCCAGTACTTC | CASSVLGTVKGTQYF
TRBJ1-2 | . | . | TRBV7-2 | TGTGCCAGCAGCTCGTATAAGTGGGAGGGCTACACCTTC | CASSSYKWEGYTF
TRBJ2-4 | . | . | TRBV29-1 | TGCAGCGGTGAACGGAGGTCCGCCAAAAACATTCAGTACTTC | CSGERRSAKNIQYF
TRBJ2-4 | once | TRBD2 | TRBV15 | TGTGCCACCAGCAGAGATCTAAAGCGGGGGGCCTTAACTCTAGCCAAAAACATTCAGTACTTC | CATSRDLKRGALTLAKNIQYF
TRBJ1-6 | . | TRBD1 | TRBV23-1 | TGCGCCAGCAGTACAGGGGGCCGGTCACCCCTCCACTTT | CASSTGGRSPLHF
TRBJ2-3 | . | TRBD2 | TRBV7-2 | TGTGCCAGCAGCTTAGATGGCGGGGGAGATACGCAGTATTTT | CASSLDGGGDTQYF
TRBJ1-2 | . | . | TRBV29-1 | TGCAGCGTTGAAGGTGCGGGTAACTATGGCTACACCTTC | CSVEGAGNYGYTF
TRBJ2-5 | . | . | TRBV11-2 | TGTGCCAGCACCATGGTGCAGGCAAAAGAGACCCAGTACTTC | CASTMVQAKETQYF
TRBJ1-1 | few | TRBD1 | TRBV2 | TGTGCCAGCAGGGACAGGGGCAACACTGAAGCTTTCTTT | CASRDRGNTEAFF
TRBJ1-6 | . | . | TRBV25-1 | TGTGCCAGCAGTGAATTTTGGAATTCACCCCTCCACTTT | CASSEFWNSPLHF
TRBJ2-5 | . | TRBD1 | TRBV7-9 | TGTGCCAGCAGCTTAGGGACAGGGTGGAGAGAGACCCAGTACTTC | CASSLGTGWRETQYF
TRBJ2-1 | . | . | TRBV14 | TGTGCCAGCAGCCGGATCTACAATGAGCAGTTCTTC | CASSRIYNEQFF
TRBJ2-5 | few | . | TRBV27 | TGTGCCAGCAGTTTAGGAGAGACCCAGTACTTC | CASSLGETQYF
TRBJ2-1 | . | . | TRBV9 | TGTGCCAGCAGCGACCGCAGTGGGTACAATGAGCAGTTCTTC | CASSDRSGYNEQFF
TRBJ2-3 | . | . | TRBV7-9 | TGTGCCAGCAGCCCTAGCGTTAGCACAGATACGCAGTATTTT | CASSPSVSTDTQYF
TRBJ2-7 | few | . | TRBV5-6 | TGTGCCAGCAGCGCGGGCCCTTCGGGGAGTTACGAGCAGTACTTC | CASSAGPSGSYEQYF
TRBJ2-2 | . | TRBD1 | TRBV5-4 | TGTGCCAGCAGCGCCGGGACAGCCGGGGAGCTGTTTTTT | CASSAGTAGELFF
TRBJ2-7 | . | . | TRBV20-1 | TGCAGTGTCCCAGGGACCTACGAGCAGTACTTC | CSVPGTYEQYF
TRBJ2-2 | . | TRBD2 | TRBV25-1 | TGTGCCAGCAGTGACTTGGCTAGCGGGAACACCGGGGAGCTGTTTTTT | CASSDLASGNTGELFF
TRBJ2-3 | few | . | TRBV4-3 | TGCGCCAGCAGCCAACCTGATACAGATACGCAGTATTTT | CASSQPDTDTQYF
TRBJ2-3 | . | TRBD1 | TRBV7-9 | TGTGCCAGCAGCTTTCGGACAGGAAAGGATACGCAGTATTTT | CASSFRTGKDTQYF
TRBJ1-2 | . | . | TRBV4-3 | TGCGCCAGCAGCCAAGGGCAGGAGTTACTCTATGGCTACACCTTC | CASSQGQELLYGYTF
TRBJ2-5 | . | . | TRBV27 | TGTGCCAGCAGTTTACGACAGCAAGAGACCCAGTACTTC | CASSLRQQETQYF
TRBJ2-2 | . | TRBD1 | TRBV7-2 | TGTGCCAGCAGCTTTGGGGACAGAATGAACACCGGGGAGCTGTTTTTT | CASSFGDRMNTGELFF
TRBJ1-1 | . | TRBD1 | TRBV29-1 | TGCAGCGCATCGATGGGTGACAGGGGTGACACTGAAGCTTTCTTT | CSASMGDRGDTEAFF
TRBJ1-3 | . | . | TRBV29-1 | TGCAGCGCGGAAGAAAAAATCGGAAACACCATATATTTT | CSAEEKIGNTIYF
TRBJ2-1 | . | TRBD2 | TRBV10-3 | TGTGCCATCAGTGAGCCGGCCCTAGCGGATACCTACAATGAGCAGTTCTTC | CAISEPALADTYNEQFF
TRBJ1-6 | few | TRBD1 | TRBV29-1 | TGCAGCGTTTTGTCCCAGGGGGATTCACCCCTCCACTTT | CSVLSQGDSPLHF
TRBJ2-7 | . | TRBD1 | TRBV28 | TGTGCCAGCACAACCCGGAACAGGGGCTACGAGCAGTACTTC | CASTTRNRGYEQYF
TRBJ2-2 | few | . | TRBV10-3 | TGTGCCATCAGTGAGTCCGGCAGGGACACCGGGGAGCTGTTTTTT | CAISESGRDTGELFF
TRBJ1-2 | . | TRBD1 | TRBV9 | TGTGCCAGCAGCGAAAATCAGGGGGGATTCTATGGCTACACCTTC | CASSENQGGFYGYTF
TRBJ2-7 | . | . | TRBV7-2 | TGTGCCAGCAGCGTCGGCCTCTTGAGCTCCTACGAGCAGTACTTC | CASSVGLLSSYEQYF
TRBJ2-3 | . | . | TRBV12-5 | TGTGCTAGTGGTCCTCTGGGCACAGATACGCAGTATTTT | CASGPLGTDTQYF
TRBJ1-4 | . | . | TRBV28 | TGTGCCAGCAGTTTAGCGACCCGTGCTAATGAAAAACTGTTTTTT | CASSLATRANEKLFF
TRBJ1-2 | . | TRBD1 | TRBV7-2 | TGTGCCAGCAGGGCTGCGGGGACAGGGAACAACTATGGCTACACCTTC | CASRAAGTGNNYGYTF
TRBJ2-6 | . | . | TRBV18 | TGTGCCAGCTCACCGACCACTAGCTCTGGGGCCAACGTCCTGACTTTC | CASSPTTSSGANVLTF
TRBJ2-3 | . | . | TRBV11-2 | TGTGCCAGCAGCACCCGGGGGGCTAGCACAGATACGCAGTATTTT | CASSTRGASTDTQYF
TRBJ2-1 | . | . | TRBV7-9 | TGTGCCAGCAGCAAGACATCCGATGAGCAGTTCTTC | CASSKTSDEQFF
TRBJ2-7 | once | . | TRBV30 | TGTGCCTGGAGTCCCCGGGGGCGGAACGAGCAGTACTTC | CAWSPRGRNEQYF
TRBJ2-3 | . | . | TRBV11-2 | TGTGCCAGCAGCTTAGATGACTCGACGCAGTATTTT | CASSLDDSTQYF
TRBJ2-1 | few | . | TRBV20-1 | TGCAGTGCTAGAGGGGCCAATGAGCAGTTCTTC | CSARGANEQFF
TRBJ2-5 | . | . | TRBV11-2 | TGTGCCAGCAGCTTAGATCGCGACCGGGACGCCCGTGGGGAGACCCAGTACTTC | CASSLDRDRDARGETQYF
TRBJ2-3 | . | TRBD2 | TRBV9 | TGTGCCCAGAGATGCGGGGAGGGCCCTGGCACAGATACGCAGTATTTT | CAQRCGEGPGTDTQYF
TRBJ2-3 | few | . | TRBV9 | TGTGCCAGCAGCGTACTTGTTAGCGATAGTAGAGATACGCAGTATTTT | CASSVLVSDSRDTQYF
TRBJ2-7 | . | . | TRBV18 | TGTGCCAGCTCACCGGATGGGAGCTACGAGCAGTACTTC | CASSPDGSYEQYF
TRBJ2-5 | . | . | TRBV7-2 | TGTGCCAGCAGCTTAGCGAACAGACAAGAGACCCAGTACTTC | CASSLANRQETQYF
TRBJ2-2 | few | . | TRBV10-3 | TGTGCCATCAGGCGACTGTCCGGGGAGCTGTTTTTT | CAIRRLSGELFF
TRBJ2-7 | . | . | TRBV29-1 | TGCAGCGTGACACCCTGGAGCTCCTACGAGCAGTACTTC | CSVTPWSSYEQYF
TRBJ1-4 | . | TRBD1 | TRBV9 | TGTGCCAGCAGCGCTCAAAGGACAGGTGAAAAACTGTTTTTT | CASSAQRTGEKLFF
TRBJ2-5 | . | . | TRBV10-3 | TGTGCCATCAGTGATGTAAGGGCGCGTGAGACCCAGTACTTC | CAISDVRARETQYF
TRBJ1-1 | . | . | TRBV30 | TGTGCCTGGACCTTCCGGACCGTGAACACTGAAGCTTTCTTT | CAWTFRTVNTEAFF